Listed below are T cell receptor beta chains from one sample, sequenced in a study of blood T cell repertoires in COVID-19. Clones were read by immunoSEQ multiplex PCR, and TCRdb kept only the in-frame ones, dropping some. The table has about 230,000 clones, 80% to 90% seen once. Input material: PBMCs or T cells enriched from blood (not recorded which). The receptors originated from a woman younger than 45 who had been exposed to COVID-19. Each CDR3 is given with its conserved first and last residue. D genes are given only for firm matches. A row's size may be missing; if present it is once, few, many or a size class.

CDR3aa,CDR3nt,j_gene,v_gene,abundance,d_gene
CASSLRGGQGLNQPQHF,TGTGCCAGCTCACTAAGAGGAGGACAGGGCCTCAATCAGCCCCAGCATTTT,TRBJ1-5,TRBV18,few,TRBD1
CASSPGHTDTQYF,TGTGCCAGTAGTCCAGGGCACACAGATACGCAGTATTTT,TRBJ2-3,TRBV19,-,-
CASSLNRPSNQPQHF,TGTGCCAGCAGTTTAAACAGGCCAAGCAATCAGCCCCAGCATTTT,TRBJ1-5,TRBV6-9,-,-
CATSRANRGTNEKLFF,TGTGCCACCAGCAGGGCGAACAGGGGAACTAATGAAAAACTGTTTTTT,TRBJ1-4,TRBV15,-,TRBD1
CASSLDGTGYQPQHF,TGCGCCAGCAGCTTGGACGGGACAGGGTATCAGCCCCAGCATTTT,TRBJ1-5,TRBV5-1,-,TRBD1
CASSQGTGDGQPQHF,TGTGCCAGCAGCCAAGGGACAGGGGACGGTCAGCCCCAGCATTTT,TRBJ1-5,TRBV3-1/TRBV3-2,-,TRBD1
CASSQAGSNQPQHF,TGTGCCAGCAGCCAAGCGGGGTCCAATCAGCCCCAGCATTTT,TRBJ1-5,TRBV3-1/TRBV3-2,-,-
CASSGGVNTEAFF,TGTGCCAGCAGTGGGGGGGTGAACACTGAAGCTTTCTTT,TRBJ1-1,TRBV25-1,few,-
CATHPEGRYEQYF,TGTGCCACCCATCCGGAGGGCAGGTACGAGCAGTACTTC,TRBJ2-7,TRBV10-3,-,-
CASSAAAGTYNSPLHF,TGTGCCAGCAGTGCCGCCGCGGGAACCTATAATTCACCCCTCCACTTT,TRBJ1-6,TRBV2,-,-
CASSVEPYNQPQHF,TGTGCCAGCAGCGTTGAGCCCTACAATCAGCCCCAGCATTTT,TRBJ1-5,TRBV9,-,-
CASSPPGLDTDTQYF,TGTGCCAGCAGCCCTCCGGGACTAGACACAGATACGCAGTATTTT,TRBJ2-3,TRBV3-1/TRBV3-2,-,TRBD2
CASSHGGRGVSGNTIYF,TGCGCCAGCAGCCATGGGGGCAGGGGCGTCTCTGGAAACACCATATATTTT,TRBJ1-3,TRBV4-1,-,-
CAISAQGYEKLFF,TGTGCCATCAGCGCACAGGGATATGAAAAACTGTTTTTT,TRBJ1-4,TRBV10-3,-,-
CASSLSGQGGTEAFF,TGTGCCAGCAGTTTATCTGGACAGGGAGGCACTGAAGCTTTCTTT,TRBJ1-1,TRBV28,few,TRBD1
CSAAGAAGWPQHF,TGCAGCGCCGCCGGCGCAGCAGGGTGGCCCCAGCATTTT,TRBJ1-5,TRBV29-1,-,-
CASSLGGAGGFYEQYF,TGTGCCAGCAGCTTGGGTGGGGCAGGGGGCTTTTACGAGCAGTACTTC,TRBJ2-7,TRBV5-6,-,TRBD1